This TCR beta chain was sequenced in a study of cytomegalovirus exposure and HLA in healthy donors. Remarks on this clone: Antigen: not known.

Vbeta (60) and Jbeta (13) primers were used in the PCR. TCRdb's table, derived via immunoSEQ multiplex PCR, lists solely in-frame clones and lacks some. The table has 180,000 or so clones, around three quarters seen once. Overall study findings and caveats: There were several of the most significant clusters that appeared linked to common viral pathogens in a later analysis. The authors later linked a missense DCLRE1C variant to TCR beta V- and J-gene trimming.

This CDR3 is built from 13 residues. With 10 bases removed from V and 0 bases from J, the gap between germline ends came to 12 bases. From germline, CDR1 is MNHEY and CDR2 SVGAGI. This sequence was found in a woman in her 30s in good health and CMV-seronegative. The specimen sequenced was PBMCs. V is TRBV6-5 and J is TRBJ1-2; D is unclear. The CDR3 is CATRGTANYGYTF. CDR3 nucleotide sequence: TGTGCCACGCGTGGTACCGCTAACTATGGCTACACCTTC.